A selection of T cell receptor beta chains follows, all from one sample in a study of blood T cell repertoires in COVID-19. Sequencing was performed with immunoSEQ multiplex PCR; in TCRdb, only in-frame clones are kept and a portion is missing. Among 45,000 to 55,000 clones, around 84% were seen once, and the ten largest hold about 3%. Source material: peripheral blood. The receptors originated from a man over 45 with acute or convalescent COVID-19. The CDR3 runs from the conserved cysteine through the conserved F or W. The order of the fields is CDR3 protein, CDR3 DNA, J gene, D gene, clone size, V gene. A D gene is named only where the DNA matches it firmly. Size is omitted from some rows. Given values are once, few, many or a class for expanded clones.

CASAQGVGTEAFF | TGCGCCAGCGCACAGGGTGTTGGCACTGAAGCTTTCTTT | TRBJ1-1 | NA | NA | TRBV5-1
CASSVGLENEQFF | TGTGCCAGCAGCGTCGGACTGGAAAATGAGCAGTTCTTC | TRBJ2-1 | NA | NA | TRBV7-6
CASSQEWGLYNEQFF | TGTGCCAGCAGCCAAGAATGGGGGCTCTACAATGAGCAGTTCTTC | TRBJ2-1 | NA | NA | TRBV3-1/TRBV3-2
CASSKGKSGGYCNQPQHF | TGTGCCAGCAGCAAAGGGAAGTCAGGGGGCTATTGCAATCAGCCCCAGCATTTT | TRBJ1-5 | NA | NA | TRBV21-1
CASSLTGTGELFF | TGTGCCAGCAGCTTGACGGGCACCGGGGAGCTGTTTTTT | TRBJ2-2 | NA | NA | TRBV11-3
CASGLETTPTSGGDEDTQYF | TGTGCTAGTGGTTTGGAAACGACCCCTACTAGCGGGGGAGACGAAGATACGCAGTATTTT | TRBJ2-3 | TRBD2 | NA | TRBV12-5
CASRRDLTANNEQFF | TGTGCCAGCAGGCGGGATTTGACAGCTAACAATGAGCAGTTCTTC | TRBJ2-1 | NA | NA | TRBV6-5
CASSQVAASTDTQYF | TGTGCCAGCAGCCAGGTAGCGGCTAGCACAGATACGCAGTATTTT | TRBJ2-3 | NA | NA | TRBV3-1/TRBV3-2
CASSREGGTGYGYTF | TGTGCCAGCAGTCGGGAGGGGGGAACGGGGTATGGCTACACCTTC | TRBJ1-2 | NA | NA | TRBV2
CASSLASGSGDTQYF | TGTGCCAGCAGCTTAGCTAGCGGGAGTGGAGATACGCAGTATTTT | TRBJ2-3 | TRBD2 | NA | TRBV7-9
CASSTPRGGEADTQYF | TGTGCCAGTAGTACCCCCCGAGGAGGGGAGGCAGATACGCAGTATTTT | TRBJ2-3 | NA | NA | TRBV19
CASSLDRAGELFF | TGTGCCAGCAGTCTCGACAGGGCCGGGGAGCTGTTTTTT | TRBJ2-2 | TRBD1 | NA | TRBV28
CASSPTPGGGETQYF | TGTGCCAGCAGCCCGACCCCGGGAGGAGGAGAGACCCAGTACTTC | TRBJ2-5 | TRBD2 | NA | TRBV3-1/TRBV3-2
CASSRQVWNQPQHF | TGTGCCAGTAGTAGACAGGTGTGGAATCAGCCCCAGCATTTT | TRBJ1-5 | NA | few | TRBV19
CSASSLAAYNEQFF | TGCAGTGCTAGTTCCCTAGCGGCCTACAATGAGCAGTTCTTC | TRBJ2-1 | TRBD2 | once | TRBV20-1
CAISEGRLKGTEAFF | TGTGCCATCAGTGAAGGGAGGCTTAAGGGCACTGAAGCTTTCTTT | TRBJ1-1 | NA | NA | TRBV10-3
CASSYPGTTSNYGYTF | TGTGCCAGCAGTTACCCCGGGACAACCTCAAACTATGGCTACACCTTC | TRBJ1-2 | NA | NA | TRBV6-6
CASSFGRSNEQFF | TGTGCCAGCAGCTTCGGGAGGAGCAATGAGCAGTTCTTC | TRBJ2-1 | TRBD2 | NA | TRBV11-2
CASSQENRAGNTIYF | TGCGCCAGCAGCCAAGAAAACAGGGCCGGAAACACCATATATTTT | TRBJ1-3 | NA | NA | TRBV4-1
CASSLTGGRETQYF | TGTGCCAGCAGCTTAACGGGGGGGCGGGAGACCCAGTACTTC | TRBJ2-5 | TRBD2 | NA | TRBV7-6
CASSHDEQPQHF | TGTGCCAGTAGTCATGATGAGCAGCCCCAGCATTTT | TRBJ1-5 | NA | NA | TRBV19
CASSQGGAGMGSPLHF | TGTGCCAGCAGCCAAGGGGGCGCGGGGATGGGTTCACCCCTCCACTTT | TRBJ1-6 | NA | NA | TRBV3-1/TRBV3-2
CASSFFSYIAGSTDTQYF | TGTGCCAGCAGCTTTTTCAGCTATATAGCGGGGAGCACAGATACGCAGTATTTT | TRBJ2-3 | TRBD2 | NA | TRBV7-9
CASSLTRGNQPQHF | TGTGCCAGCAGCCTTACTAGGGGCAATCAGCCCCAGCATTTT | TRBJ1-5 | NA | NA | TRBV2
CASSLSAGTSGSISYEQYF | TGTGCCAGCAGTTTATCCGCCGGGACTAGCGGGAGCATCTCCTACGAGCAGTACTTC | TRBJ2-7 | TRBD2 | NA | TRBV28
CSVEKTGVETQYF | TGCAGCGTTGAGAAGACAGGGGTAGAGACCCAGTACTTC | TRBJ2-5 | TRBD1 | NA | TRBV29-1
CASSFSGGGTNEKLFF | TGTGCCAGCAGCTTCTCGGGGGGGGGAACTAATGAAAAACTGTTTTTT | TRBJ1-4 | NA | NA | TRBV7-2
CASSYGAGDQPQHF | TGTGCCAGCAGTTACGGGGCAGGGGATCAGCCCCAGCATTTT | TRBJ1-5 | NA | NA | TRBV6-2/TRBV6-3
CASSAGGLNTEAFF | TGTGCCAGCAGCGCAGGAGGCCTGAACACTGAAGCTTTCTTT | TRBJ1-1 | NA | NA | TRBV9
CATSRERLAGDTQYF | TGTGCCACCAGCAGAGAGAGACTAGCGGGAGATACGCAGTATTTT | TRBJ2-3 | TRBD2 | NA | TRBV15
CASSTGFQDTQYF | TGTGCCAGCAGCACAGGGTTTCAAGATACGCAGTATTTT | TRBJ2-3 | NA | NA | TRBV27
CAGERGTF | TGTGCCGGGGAAAGGGGCACCTTC | TRBJ1-2 | NA | NA | TRBV30
CASSQKLGGFEQFF | TGCGCCAGCAGCCAAAAGCTAGGGGGCTTTGAGCAGTTCTTC | TRBJ2-1 | TRBD1 | NA | TRBV4-1
CASSEGTVGGNTIYF | TGTGCCAGCAGCGAAGGGACAGTAGGAGGAAACACCATATATTTT | TRBJ1-3 | TRBD1 | once | TRBV2
CAWATGTGGYTF | TGTGCCTGGGCCACCGGGACAGGTGGCTACACCTTC | TRBJ1-2 | TRBD1 | few | TRBV30
CASASETPGGQGEQYF | TGTGCCAGCGCTTCCGAAACCCCGGGGGGGCAGGGCGAGCAGTACTTC | TRBJ2-7 | TRBD2 | NA | TRBV7-2
CASSPVPPGNTIYF | TGTGCCAGCAGTCCTGTCCCTCCTGGAAACACCATATATTTT | TRBJ1-3 | NA | NA | TRBV7-9
CASSFDRGHEQYF | TGTGCCAGCAGTTTTGACAGGGGACACGAGCAGTACTTC | TRBJ2-7 | TRBD1 | NA | TRBV12-3/TRBV12-4
CASSQGASTEAFF | TGCGCCAGCAGCCAGGGGGCTAGCACTGAAGCTTTCTTT | TRBJ1-1 | TRBD1 | NA | TRBV5-1
CASSLGVGAPNGYTF | TGTGCCAGCAGCTTGGGTGTGGGGGCGCCCAATGGCTACACCTTC | TRBJ1-2 | NA | NA | TRBV7-9
CASSALTGSYTF | TGTGCCAGCAGCGCACTGACAGGGAGCTACACCTTC | TRBJ1-2 | TRBD1 | NA | TRBV9
CASSKIVDEQFF | TGCGCCAGCAGCAAGATAGTCGATGAGCAGTTCTTC | TRBJ2-1 | NA | once | TRBV5-1
CASSSQGLSDQPQHF | TGCGCCAGCAGCTCGCAGGGGCTATCGGATCAGCCCCAGCATTTT | TRBJ1-5 | NA | few | TRBV5-1
CASSALSGGLTGELFF | TGTGCCAGCAGTGCCCTTAGCGGGGGGCTGACCGGGGAGCTGTTTTTT | TRBJ2-2 | TRBD2 | NA | TRBV6-1
CASSLEAGGYNEQFF | TGTGCCAGCAGCTTAGAGGCGGGAGGCTACAATGAGCAGTTCTTC | TRBJ2-1 | TRBD2 | NA | TRBV7-6
CASRWTAVSNQPQHF | TGTGCCAGCCGCTGGACAGCGGTTAGCAATCAGCCCCAGCATTTT | TRBJ1-5 | NA | NA | TRBV2
CASSITETGAHTF | TGTGCCAGTAGTATTACCGAGACAGGGGCCCACACCTTC | TRBJ1-2 | TRBD1 | NA | TRBV19
CASSQGAEEKLFF | TGTGCCAGCAGCCAAGGTGCGGAGGAAAAACTGTTTTTT | TRBJ1-4 | NA | NA | TRBV14
CASSFGDREGYEQYF | TGTGCCAGCAGCTTCGGGGACAGGGAAGGGTACGAGCAGTACTTC | TRBJ2-7 | TRBD1 | NA | TRBV5-6
CARCVPSKDRGRSPLHF | TGTGCCAGGTGCGTCCCAAGCAAGGACAGGGGACGGTCACCCCTCCACTTT | TRBJ1-6 | TRBD1 | NA | TRBV27
CASSLAQTTNYGYTF | TGTGCCAGCAGCTTGGCACAGACCACCAACTATGGCTACACCTTC | TRBJ1-2 | NA | NA | TRBV5-5
CAWSLGQGGNQPQHF | TGTGCCTGGAGCCTAGGACAGGGTGGAAATCAGCCCCAGCATTTT | TRBJ1-5 | TRBD1 | NA | TRBV30
CASSLLAGRGTGELFF | TGTGCCAGCAGTTTGTTAGCGGGAAGGGGGACCGGGGAGCTGTTTTTT | TRBJ2-2 | TRBD2 | NA | TRBV28
CASSEGLSFGSDEQYF | TGTGCCAGCTCAGAGGGACTCTCTTTCGGCTCAGACGAGCAGTACTTC | TRBJ2-7 | NA | NA | TRBV18
CANHPWEEQFF | TGTGCCAACCATCCTTGGGAGGAGCAGTTCTTC | TRBJ2-1 | NA | NA | TRBV7-9